The clone carrying this TCR beta chain showed up many times. What it recognizes is unknown. TCRdb re-called the multiplex PCR reads with MiXCR, one entry per CDR3 protein. Of 180,000 or so distinct CDR3 sequences listed, 30% to 35% were seen once; the top ten hold about 3.7%. This entry is derived from a study of breast tumors, draining lymph nodes, adjacent tissues. Study outcomes and limitations: Compared with lymph nodes, tumors were less diverse; compared with nontumor tissue, more. Luminal-like breast cancer showed significantly higher tumor–nontumor repertoire similarity than basal-like.

The lymph nodes were axillary draining lymph nodes from breast cancer patients. Per germline, CDR1 DFQATT and CDR2 SNEGSKA (reference sequence). V lost 6 bases and J lost 2, with 10 bases in between. This CDR3 is built from 12 residues. Sequenced input: axillary lymph node tissue. This chain uses TRBV20-1 with TRBJ1-2, with D unresolved. The TCR sequence derives from a female donor with breast cancer. Some clones in this sample may be carry-over from other donors' samples. CDR3 residues: CSAPRENYGYTF. CDR3 DNA sequence: TGCAGTGCGCCACGAGAAAACTATGGCTACACCTTC.